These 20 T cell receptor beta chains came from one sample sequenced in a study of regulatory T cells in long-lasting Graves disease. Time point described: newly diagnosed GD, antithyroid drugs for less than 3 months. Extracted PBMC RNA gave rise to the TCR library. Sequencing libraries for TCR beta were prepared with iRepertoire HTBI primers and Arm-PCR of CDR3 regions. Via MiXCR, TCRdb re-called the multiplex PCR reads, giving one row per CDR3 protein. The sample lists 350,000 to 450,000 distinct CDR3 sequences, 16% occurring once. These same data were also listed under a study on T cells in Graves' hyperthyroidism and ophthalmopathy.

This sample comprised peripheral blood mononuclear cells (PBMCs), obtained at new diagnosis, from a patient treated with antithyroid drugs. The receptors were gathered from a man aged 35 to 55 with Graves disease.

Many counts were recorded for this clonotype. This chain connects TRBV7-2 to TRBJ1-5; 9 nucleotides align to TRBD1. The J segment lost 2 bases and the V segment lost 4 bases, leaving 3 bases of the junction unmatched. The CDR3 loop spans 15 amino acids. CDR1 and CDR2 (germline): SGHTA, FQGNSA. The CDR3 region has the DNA TGTGCCAGCAGCTCTACAGGGGGCCGCAATCAGCCCCAGCATTTT. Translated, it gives CASSSTGGRNQPQHF.

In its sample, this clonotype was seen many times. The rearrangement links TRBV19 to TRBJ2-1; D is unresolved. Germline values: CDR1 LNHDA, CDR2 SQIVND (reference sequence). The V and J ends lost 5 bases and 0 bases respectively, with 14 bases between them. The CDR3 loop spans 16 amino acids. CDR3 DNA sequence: TGTGCCAGTAGTGCTCTAGGGCTCAGCTCCTACAATGAGCAGTTCTTC. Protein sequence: CASSALGLSSYNEQFF. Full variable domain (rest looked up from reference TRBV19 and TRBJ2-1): DGGITQSPKYLFRKEGQNVTLSCEQNLNHDAMYWYRQDPGQGLRLIYYSQIVNDFQKGDIAEGYSVSREKKESFPLTVTSAQKNPTAFYLCASSALGLSSYNEQFFGPGTRLTVL.

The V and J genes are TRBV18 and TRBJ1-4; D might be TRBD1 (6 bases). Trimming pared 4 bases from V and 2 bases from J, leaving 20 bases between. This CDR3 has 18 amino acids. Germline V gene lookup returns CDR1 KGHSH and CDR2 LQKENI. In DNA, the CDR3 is TGTGCCAGCTCACAATTTGTTGCGGCAGGGGCGACTAATGAAAAACTGTTTTTT. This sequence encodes CASSQFVAAGATNEKLFF. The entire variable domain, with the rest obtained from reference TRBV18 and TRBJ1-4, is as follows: NAGVMQNPRHLVRRRGQEARLRCSPMKGHSHVYWYRQLPEEGLKFMVYLQKENIIDESGMPKERFSAEFPKEGPSILRIQQVVRGDSAAYFCASSQFVAAGATNEKLFFGSGTQLSVL.

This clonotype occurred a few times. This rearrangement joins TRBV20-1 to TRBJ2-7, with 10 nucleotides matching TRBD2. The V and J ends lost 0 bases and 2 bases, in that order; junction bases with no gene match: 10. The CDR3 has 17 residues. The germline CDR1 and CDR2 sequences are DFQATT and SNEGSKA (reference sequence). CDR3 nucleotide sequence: TGCAGTGCTAGAGATCTACTAGCGGGGTTCCAGGCCTACGAGCAGTACTTC. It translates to CSARDLLAGFQAYEQYF.

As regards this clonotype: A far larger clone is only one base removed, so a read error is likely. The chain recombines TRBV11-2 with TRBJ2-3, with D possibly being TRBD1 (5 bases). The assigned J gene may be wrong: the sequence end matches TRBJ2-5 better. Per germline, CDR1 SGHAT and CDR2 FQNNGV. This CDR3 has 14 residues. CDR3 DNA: TGTGCCAGCAGCTTAGATCGGGTAGGGGCGACCCAGTACTTC. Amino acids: CASSLDRVGATQYF.

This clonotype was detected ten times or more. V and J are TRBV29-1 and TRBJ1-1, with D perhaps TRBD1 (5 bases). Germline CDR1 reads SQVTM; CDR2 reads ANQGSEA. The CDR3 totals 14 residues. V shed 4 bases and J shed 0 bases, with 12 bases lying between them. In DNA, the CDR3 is TGCAGCGTTGTCCTGACAGCCATGAACACTGAAGCTTTCTTT. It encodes CSVVLTAMNTEAFF.

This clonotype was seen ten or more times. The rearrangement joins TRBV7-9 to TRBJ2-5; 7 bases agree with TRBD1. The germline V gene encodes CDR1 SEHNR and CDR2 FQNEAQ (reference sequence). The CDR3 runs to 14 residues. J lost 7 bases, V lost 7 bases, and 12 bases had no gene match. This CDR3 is CASTEQGPYGTQYF. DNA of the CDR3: TGTGCCAGCACGGAACAGGGGCCCTACGGGACCCAGTACTTC.

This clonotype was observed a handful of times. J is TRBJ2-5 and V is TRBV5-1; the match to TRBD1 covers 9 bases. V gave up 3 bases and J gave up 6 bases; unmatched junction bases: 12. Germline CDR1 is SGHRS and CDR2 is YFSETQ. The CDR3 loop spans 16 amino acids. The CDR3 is CASSSTTTGGGKTQYF. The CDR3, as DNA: TGCGCCAGCAGCTCAACTACGACAGGGGGGGGCAAGACCCAGTACTTC. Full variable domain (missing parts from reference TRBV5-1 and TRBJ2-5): KAGVTQTPRYLIKTRGQQVTLSCSPISGHRSVSWYQQTPGQGLQFLFEYFSETQRNKGNFPGRFSGRQFSNSRSEMNVSTLELGDSALYLCASSSTTTGGGKTQYFGPGTRLLVL.

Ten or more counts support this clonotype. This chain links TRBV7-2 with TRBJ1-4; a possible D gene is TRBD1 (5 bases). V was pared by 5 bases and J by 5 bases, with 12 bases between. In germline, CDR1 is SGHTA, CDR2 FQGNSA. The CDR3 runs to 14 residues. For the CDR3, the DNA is TGTGCCAGCAGCCTTCGGACACTGAATGAAAAACTGTTTTTT. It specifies CASSLRTLNEKLFF. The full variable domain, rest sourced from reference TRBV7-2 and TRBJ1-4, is GAGVSQSPSNKVTEKGKDVELRCDPISGHTALYWYRQSLGQGLEFLIYFQGNSAPDKSGLPSDRFSAERTGGSVSTLTIQRTQQEDSAVYLCASSLRTLNEKLFFGSGTQLSVL.

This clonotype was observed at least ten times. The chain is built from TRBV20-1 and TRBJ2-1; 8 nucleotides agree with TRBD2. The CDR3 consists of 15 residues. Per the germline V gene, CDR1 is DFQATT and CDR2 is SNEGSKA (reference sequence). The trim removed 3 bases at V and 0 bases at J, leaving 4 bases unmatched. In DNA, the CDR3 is TGCAGTGCTAGCAGAACTAGCGGCTCCTACAATGAGCAGTTCTTC. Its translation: CSASRTSGSYNEQFF.

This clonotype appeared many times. CDR3 DNA: TGTGCCATCAGTGAGCCGACAGGTAGGATGCACACTGAAGCTTTCTTT. Translating gives CAISEPTGRMHTEAFF. The rearrangement joins TRBV10-3 to TRBJ1-1, with a tentative D call TRBD1 (6 bases). Deletions cut 2 bases from V and 3 bases from J, with 16 bases between. The V gene's germline CDR1 is ENHRY and CDR2 SYGVKD. This CDR3 contains 16 residues.

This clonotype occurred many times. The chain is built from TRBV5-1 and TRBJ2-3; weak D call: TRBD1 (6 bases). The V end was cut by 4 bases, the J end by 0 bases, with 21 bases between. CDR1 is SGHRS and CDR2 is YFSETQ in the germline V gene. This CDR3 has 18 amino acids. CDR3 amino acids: CASSAPGRGPHSTDTQYF. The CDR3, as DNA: TGCGCCAGCAGCGCACCCGGCAGGGGACCGCATAGCACAGATACGCAGTATTTT.

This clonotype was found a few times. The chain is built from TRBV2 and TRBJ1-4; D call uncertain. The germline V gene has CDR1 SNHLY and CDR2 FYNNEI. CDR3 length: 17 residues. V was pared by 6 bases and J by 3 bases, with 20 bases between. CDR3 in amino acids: CASSPIEPWGANEKLFF. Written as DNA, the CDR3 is TGTGCCAGCAGCCCCATCGAACCATGGGGAGCTAATGAAAAACTGTTTTTT.

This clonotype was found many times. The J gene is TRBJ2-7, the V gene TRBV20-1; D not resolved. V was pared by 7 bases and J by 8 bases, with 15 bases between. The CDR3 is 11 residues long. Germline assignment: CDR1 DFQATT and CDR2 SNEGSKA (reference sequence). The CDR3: CSGEAPLKQYF. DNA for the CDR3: TGCAGTGGAGAAGCCCCCTTGAAGCAGTACTTC.

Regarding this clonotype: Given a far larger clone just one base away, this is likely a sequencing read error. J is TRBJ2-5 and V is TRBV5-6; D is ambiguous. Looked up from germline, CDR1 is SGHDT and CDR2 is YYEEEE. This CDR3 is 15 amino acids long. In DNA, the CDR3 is TGTGCCAGCAGCTTAATGGGTGACGGTCAAGAGACCCTGTACTTC. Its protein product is CASSLMGDGQETLYF. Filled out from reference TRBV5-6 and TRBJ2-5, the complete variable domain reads DAGVTQSPTHLIKTRGQQVTLRCSPKSGHDTVSWYQQALGQGPQFIFQYYEEEERQRGNFPDRFSGHQFPNYSSELNVNALLLGDSALYLCASSLMGDGQETLYFGPGTRLLVL.

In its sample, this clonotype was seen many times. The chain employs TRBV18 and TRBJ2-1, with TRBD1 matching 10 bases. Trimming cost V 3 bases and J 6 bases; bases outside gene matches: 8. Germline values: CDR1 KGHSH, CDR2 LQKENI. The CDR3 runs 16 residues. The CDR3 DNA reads TGTGCCAGCTCACCCTGGACAGGGGGACGCCCCAATGAGCAGTTCTTC. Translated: CASSPWTGGRPNEQFF.

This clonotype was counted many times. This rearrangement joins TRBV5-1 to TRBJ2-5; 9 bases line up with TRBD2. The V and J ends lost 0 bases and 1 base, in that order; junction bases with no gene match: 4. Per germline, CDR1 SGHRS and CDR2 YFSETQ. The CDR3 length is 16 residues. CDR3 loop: CASSLGLAERQETQYF. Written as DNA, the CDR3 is TGCGCCAGCAGCTTGGGACTAGCGGAGCGCCAAGAGACCCAGTACTTC.

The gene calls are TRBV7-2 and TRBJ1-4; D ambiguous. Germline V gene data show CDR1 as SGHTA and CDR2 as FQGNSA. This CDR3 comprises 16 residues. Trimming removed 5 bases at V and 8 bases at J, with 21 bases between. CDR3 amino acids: CASSTSRGSRREKLFF. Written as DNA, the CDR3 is TGTGCCAGCAGCACAAGCAGAGGGTCCAGAAGGGAAAAACTGTTTTTT.

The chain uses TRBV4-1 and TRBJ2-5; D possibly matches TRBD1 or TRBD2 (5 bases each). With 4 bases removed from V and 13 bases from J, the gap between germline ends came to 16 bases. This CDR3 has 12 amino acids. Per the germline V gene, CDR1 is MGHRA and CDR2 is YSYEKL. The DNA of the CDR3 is TGCGCCAGCAGCCTACCCGCCGGGACGCGGTACTTC. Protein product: CASSLPAGTRYF.

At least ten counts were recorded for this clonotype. CDR3 loop: CASSQEGSGSVEKLFF. For the CDR3, the DNA is TGCGCCAGCAGCCAAGAAGGCTCAGGGTCTGTTGAAAAACTGTTTTTT. The gene calls are TRBV4-3 and TRBJ1-4; tentatively, D is TRBD1 (5 bases). The CDR3 runs 16 residues. V shed 0 bases and J shed 7 bases, with 15 bases lying between them. Germline V gene data show CDR1 as LGHNA and CDR2 as YSLEER.